One sample yielded the 11 T cell receptor beta chains listed below, sequenced in a study of T cells in Graves' hyperthyroidism and ophthalmopathy. The investigators amplified TCR beta CDR3 regions from RNA transcripts. First-round RT-PCR of the TCR CDR3 relied on the HTBI primer set. TCRdb reprocessed the multiplex PCR reads via MiXCR and lists one record per CDR3 protein. The sample lists over 500,000 distinct CDR3 sequences, 13% to 15% occurring once. Sample: blood. The receptors here all came from a middle-aged woman with Graves' hyperthyroidism.

In its sample, this clonotype was seen many times. CDR3: CASRDPQLRGGDRARAKLFF. CDR3 in DNA: TGTGCCAGCAGGGACCCGCAACTCCGGGGCGGGGACAGGGCGCGTGCAAAACTGTTTTTT. The chain carries TRBV28 and TRBJ1-4; TRBD1 matches at 9 bases. The CDR3 is 20 residues long. The germline CDR1 and CDR2 sequences are MDHEN and SYDVKM. V gave up 6 bases and J gave up 10 bases; unmatched junction bases: 27.

This clonotype has ten or more counts. This sequence joins TRBV30 and TRBJ1-1; no clear D. The ends were cut back, 1 base at V and 2 bases at J, with 8 bases in the middle. The CDR3 has 13 residues. Germline V gene data show CDR1 as GTSNPN and CDR2 as SVGIG (reference sequence). CDR3 bases: TGTGCCTGGAGTGCTATGGGAAACACTGAAGCTTTCTTT. This encodes CAWSAMGNTEAFF.

The CDR3, as DNA: TGTGCCAGCTCACCACCAACAGGGCCCCCCCCAGATACGCAGTATTTT. The encoded protein is CASSPPTGPPPDTQYF. The chain has TRBV18 and TRBJ2-3; tentative D call: TRBD1 (6 bases). This CDR3 has 16 residues. V lost 0 bases, J lost 4 bases, and 14 bases lay in between. Germline CDR1 reads KGHSH; CDR2 reads LQKENI.

The chain uses TRBV19 and TRBJ2-5, with D possibly matching TRBD2 (7 bases). The CDR3 is 13 amino acids. From germline, CDR1 is LNHDA and CDR2 SQIVND (reference sequence). Trimming stripped 6 bases from V and 5 bases from J, with 13 bases between. The CDR3 bases are TGTGCCAGTAGGGGGGGGCTGTGGGAGACCCAGTACTTC. Encoded protein: CASRGGLWETQYF.

This clonotype was seen at least ten times. The chain joins TRBV6-1 to TRBJ2-1; 14 bases match TRBD2. Trimming removed 4 bases from V and 8 bases from J; junction bases left unmatched: 10. CDR3 size: 17 residues. Per the germline V gene, CDR1 is MNHNS and CDR2 is SASEGT. The CDR3 DNA is TGTGCCAGCAGTGGGTGGCAGTCGACTAGCGGGAGGGATGAGCAGTTCTTC. As protein: CASSGWQSTSGRDEQFF.

The chain links TRBV28 to TRBJ2-3; 13 bases agree with TRBD2. Germline lookup yields CDR1 MDHEN and CDR2 SYDVKM. This CDR3 is built from 18 residues. The ends lost 3 bases at V and 2 bases at J; junction bases unmatched: 8. This chain's CDR3 is CASSLPGLAGPYTDTQYF. CDR3 DNA sequence: TGTGCCAGCAGTTTGCCGGGACTAGCGGGGCCGTACACAGATACGCAGTATTTT.

This clonotype was counted ten times or more. The CDR3 region has the DNA TGTGCCAGCAGGACAGACAGGACGGCCCAAAGGGAAGCTTTCTTT. The encoded protein is CASRTDRTAQREAFF. V and J are TRBV6-1 and TRBJ1-1; perhaps TRBD1 as D (6 bases). CDR3 length: 15 amino acids. CDR1 and CDR2 (germline): MNHNS, SASEGT. V shed 6 bases and J shed 8 bases, with 22 bases lying between them.

The CDR3 here is CASSQVGGTVMNTGELFF. For the CDR3, the DNA is TGCGCCAGCAGCCAAGTAGGGGGGACAGTGATGAACACCGGGGAGCTGTTTTTT. This chain connects TRBV4-1 to TRBJ2-2, with a possible D match to TRBD1 (7 bases). V dropped 1 base and J dropped 1 base, with 16 bases sitting between them. The CDR3 totals 18 residues. Per germline, CDR1 MGHRA and CDR2 YSYEKL.

There are many counts of this clonotype. The chain has TRBV7-3 and TRBJ2-1, with 8 bases fitting TRBD2. V dropped 2 bases and J dropped 4; count of bases not matched to a gene: 13. This CDR3 has 18 amino acids. Germline-derived CDR1 and CDR2 are SGHTA and FQGTGA. CDR3 coding DNA: TGTGCCAGCAGCTTAGCTCCCTTGGCGGGGGGAATTTACAATGAGCAGTTCTTC. Translation gives CASSLAPLAGGIYNEQFF.

This clonotype came up many times. V and J are TRBV20-1 and TRBJ2-7; 10 bases map to TRBD1. V shed 7 bases, J shed 2 bases, and the junction held 5 bases outside the gene matches. The CDR3 loop spans 13 amino acids. Germline V lookup: CDR1 DFQATT, CDR2 SNEGSKA (reference sequence). The CDR3 loop reads CSGRTGGTYEQYF. The CDR3 DNA is TGCAGTGGCCGGACAGGGGGGACCTACGAGCAGTACTTC.

CDR3 amino acids: CASSEYLAGTANEQFF. The CDR3 DNA reads TGTGCCAGCAGTGAATACCTAGCGGGGACTGCCAATGAGCAGTTCTTC. The rearrangement uses TRBV6-1 and TRBJ2-1; TRBD2 matches at 9 bases. The CDR3 consists of 16 residues. In germline, CDR1 is MNHNS, CDR2 SASEGT. V was clipped by 2 bases and J by 6 bases; unmatched bases: 8.